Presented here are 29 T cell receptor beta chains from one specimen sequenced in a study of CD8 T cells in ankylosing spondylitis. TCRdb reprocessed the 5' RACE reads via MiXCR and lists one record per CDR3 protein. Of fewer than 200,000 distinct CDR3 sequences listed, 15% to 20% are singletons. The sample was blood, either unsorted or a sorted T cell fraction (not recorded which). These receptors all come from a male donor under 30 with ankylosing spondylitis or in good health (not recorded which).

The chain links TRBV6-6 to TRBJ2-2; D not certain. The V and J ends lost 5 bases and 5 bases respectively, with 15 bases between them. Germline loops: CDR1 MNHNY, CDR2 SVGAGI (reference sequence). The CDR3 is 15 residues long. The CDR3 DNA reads TGTGCCAGCAGTCCGACGAAGCAGAAAACCGGGGAGCTGTTTTTT. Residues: CASSPTKQKTGELFF.

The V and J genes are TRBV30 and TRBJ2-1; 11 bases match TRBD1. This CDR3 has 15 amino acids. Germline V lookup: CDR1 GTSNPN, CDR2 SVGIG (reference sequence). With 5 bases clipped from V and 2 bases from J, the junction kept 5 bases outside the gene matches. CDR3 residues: CAWWGDRGAYNEQFF. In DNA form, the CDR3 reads TGTGCCTGGTGGGGGGACAGGGGGGCCTACAATGAGCAGTTCTTC.

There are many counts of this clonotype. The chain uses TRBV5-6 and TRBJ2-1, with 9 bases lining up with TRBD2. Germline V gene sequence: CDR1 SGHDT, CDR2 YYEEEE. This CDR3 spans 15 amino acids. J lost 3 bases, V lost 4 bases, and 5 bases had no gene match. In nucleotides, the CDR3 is TGTGCCAGCAGCCTGGGGACTAGCTACTACAATGAGCAGTTCTTC. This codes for CASSLGTSYYNEQFF. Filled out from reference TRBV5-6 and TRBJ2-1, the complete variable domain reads DAGVTQSPTHLIKTRGQQVTLRCSPKSGHDTVSWYQQALGQGPQFIFQYYEEEERQRGNFPDRFSGHQFPNYSSELNVNALLLGDSALYLCASSLGTSYYNEQFFGPGTRLTVL.

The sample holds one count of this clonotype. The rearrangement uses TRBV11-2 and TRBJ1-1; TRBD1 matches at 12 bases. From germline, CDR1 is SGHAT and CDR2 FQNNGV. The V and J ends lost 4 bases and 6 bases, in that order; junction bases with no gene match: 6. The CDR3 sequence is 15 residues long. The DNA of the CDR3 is TGTGCCAGCAGCTGGTGGGACAGGGGGCATGCTGAAGCTTTCTTT. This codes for CASSWWDRGHAEAFF. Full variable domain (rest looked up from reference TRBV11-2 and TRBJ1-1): EAGVAQSPRYKIIEKRQSVAFWCNPISGHATLYWYQQILGQGPKLLIQFQNNGVVDDSQLPKDRFSAERLKGVDSTLKIQPAKLEDSAVYLCASSWWDRGHAEAFFGQGTRLTVV.

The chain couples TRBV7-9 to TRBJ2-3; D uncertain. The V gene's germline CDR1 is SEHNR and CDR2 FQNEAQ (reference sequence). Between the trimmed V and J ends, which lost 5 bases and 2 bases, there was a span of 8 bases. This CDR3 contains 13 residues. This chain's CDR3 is CASSPMNTDTQYF. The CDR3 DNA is TGTGCCAGCAGCCCGATGAACACAGATACGCAGTATTTT.

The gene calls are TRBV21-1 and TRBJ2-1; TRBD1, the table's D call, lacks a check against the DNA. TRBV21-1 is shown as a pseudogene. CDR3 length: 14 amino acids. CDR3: CASSNNRARGEQFF. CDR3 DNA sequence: TGTGCCAGCAGCAACAACAGGGCCAGGGGTGAGCAGTTCTTC.

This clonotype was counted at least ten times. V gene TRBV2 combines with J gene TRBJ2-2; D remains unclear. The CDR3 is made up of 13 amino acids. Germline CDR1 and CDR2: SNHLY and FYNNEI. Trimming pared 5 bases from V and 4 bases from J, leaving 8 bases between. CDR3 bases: TGTGCCAGCAGTTCCCGTTTCACCGGGGAGCTGTTTTTT. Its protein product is CASSSRFTGELFF.

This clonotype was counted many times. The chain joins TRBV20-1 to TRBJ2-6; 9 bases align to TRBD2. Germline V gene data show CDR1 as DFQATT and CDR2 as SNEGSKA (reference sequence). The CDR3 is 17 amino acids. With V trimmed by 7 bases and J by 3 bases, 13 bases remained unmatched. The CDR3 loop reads CSGTLAGGPRGANVLTF. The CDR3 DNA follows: TGCAGTGGCACCCTCGCGGGAGGGCCGCGTGGGGCCAACGTCCTGACTTTC.

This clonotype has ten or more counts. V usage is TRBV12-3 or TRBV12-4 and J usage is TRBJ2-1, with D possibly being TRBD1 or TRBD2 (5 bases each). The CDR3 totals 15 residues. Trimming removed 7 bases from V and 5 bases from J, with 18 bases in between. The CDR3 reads CASTLGAGLNNEQFF. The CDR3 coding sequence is TGTGCCAGCACCCTTGGGGCGGGCTTGAACAATGAGCAGTTCTTC.

Here the CDR3 DNA reads TGTGCCAGCTCACCAGGGACAGGGGTGAACGGGTCACCCCTCCACTTT. This gives the protein CASSPGTGVNGSPLHF. The genes are TRBV18 and TRBJ1-6, with 10 bases fitting TRBD1. Germline CDR1 reads KGHSH; CDR2 reads LQKENI. V lost 2 bases and J lost 10; bases outside the gene matches: 8. The CDR3 is 16 amino acids. The whole variable domain, filled in from reference TRBV18 and TRBJ1-6, reads NAGVMQNPRHLVRRRGQEARLRCSPMKGHSHVYWYRQLPEEGLKFMVYLQKENIIDESGMPKERFSAEFPKEGPSILRIQQVVRGDSAAYFCASSPGTGVNGSPLHFGNGTRLTVT.

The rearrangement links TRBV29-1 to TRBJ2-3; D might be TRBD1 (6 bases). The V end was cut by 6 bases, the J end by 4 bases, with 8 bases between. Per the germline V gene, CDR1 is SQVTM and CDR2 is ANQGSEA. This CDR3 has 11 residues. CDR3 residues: CSVDRSDTQYF. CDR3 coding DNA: TGCAGCGTAGACAGGTCAGATACGCAGTATTTT.

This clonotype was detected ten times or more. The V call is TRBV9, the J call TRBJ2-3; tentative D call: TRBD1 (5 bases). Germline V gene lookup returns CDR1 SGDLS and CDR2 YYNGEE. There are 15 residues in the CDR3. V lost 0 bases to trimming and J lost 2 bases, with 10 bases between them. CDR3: CASSVGRGSTDTQYF. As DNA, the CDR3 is TGTGCCAGCAGCGTAGGAAGGGGTTCCACAGATACGCAGTATTTT.

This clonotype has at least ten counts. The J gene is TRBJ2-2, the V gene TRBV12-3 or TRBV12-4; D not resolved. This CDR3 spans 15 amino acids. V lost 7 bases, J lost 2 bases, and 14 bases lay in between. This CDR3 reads CASMGRNSNTGELFF. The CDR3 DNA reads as TGTGCCAGCATGGGTCGAAACAGTAACACCGGGGAGCTGTTTTTT.

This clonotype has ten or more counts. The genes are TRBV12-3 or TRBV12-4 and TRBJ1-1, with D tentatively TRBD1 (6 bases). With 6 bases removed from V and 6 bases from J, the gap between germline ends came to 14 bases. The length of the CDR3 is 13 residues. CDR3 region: CASSRGGAPEAFF. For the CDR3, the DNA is TGTGCCAGCAGCCGCGGGGGGGCACCTGAAGCTTTCTTT.

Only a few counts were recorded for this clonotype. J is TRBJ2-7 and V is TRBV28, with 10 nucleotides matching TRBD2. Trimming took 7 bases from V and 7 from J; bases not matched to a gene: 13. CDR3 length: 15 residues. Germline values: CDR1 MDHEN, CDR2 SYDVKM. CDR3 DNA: TGTGCCAGCAAAGGCGCTAGCGGGGGCGTGCGTGAGCAGTACTTC. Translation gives CASKGASGGVREQYF.

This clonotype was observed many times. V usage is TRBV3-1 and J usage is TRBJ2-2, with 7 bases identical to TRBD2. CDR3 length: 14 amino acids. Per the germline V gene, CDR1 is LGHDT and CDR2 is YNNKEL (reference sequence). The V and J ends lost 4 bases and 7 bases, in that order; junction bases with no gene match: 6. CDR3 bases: TGTGCCAGCAGCCCGCGGGAGTGGAGCGGGGAGCTGTTTTTT. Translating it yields CASSPREWSGELFF.

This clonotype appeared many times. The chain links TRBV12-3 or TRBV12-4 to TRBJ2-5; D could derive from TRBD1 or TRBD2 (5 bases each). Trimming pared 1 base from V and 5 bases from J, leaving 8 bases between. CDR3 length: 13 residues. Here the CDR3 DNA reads TGTGCCAGCAGTTTAGGGGGGTGGGAGACCCAGTACTTC. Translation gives CASSLGGWETQYF.

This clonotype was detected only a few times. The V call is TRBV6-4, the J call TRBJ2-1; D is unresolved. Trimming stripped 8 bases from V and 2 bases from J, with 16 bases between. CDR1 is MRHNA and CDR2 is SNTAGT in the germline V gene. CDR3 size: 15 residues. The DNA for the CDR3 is TGTGCCAGCGGGGAAACAGATACAGCCTACAATGAGCAGTTCTTC. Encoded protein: CASGETDTAYNEQFF.

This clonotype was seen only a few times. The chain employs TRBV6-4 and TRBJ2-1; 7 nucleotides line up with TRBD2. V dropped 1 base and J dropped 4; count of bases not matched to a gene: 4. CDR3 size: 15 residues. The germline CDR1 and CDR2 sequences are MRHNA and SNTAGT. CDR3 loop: CASSDWAGVYNEQFF. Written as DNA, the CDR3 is TGTGCCAGCAGTGACTGGGCGGGGGTATACAATGAGCAGTTCTTC.

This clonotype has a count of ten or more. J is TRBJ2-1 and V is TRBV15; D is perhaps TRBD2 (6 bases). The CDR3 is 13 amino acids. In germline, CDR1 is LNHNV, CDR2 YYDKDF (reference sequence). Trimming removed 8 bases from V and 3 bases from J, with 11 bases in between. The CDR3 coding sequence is TGTGCCACCGCCGGGACTGTCTACAATGAGCAGTTCTTC. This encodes CATAGTVYNEQFF.

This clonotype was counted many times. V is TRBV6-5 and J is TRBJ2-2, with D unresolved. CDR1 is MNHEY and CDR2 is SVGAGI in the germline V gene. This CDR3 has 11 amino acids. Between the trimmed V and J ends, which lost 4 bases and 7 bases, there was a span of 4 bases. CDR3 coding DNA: TGTGCCAGCAGTTGGGGCGGGGAGCTGTTTTTT. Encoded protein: CASSWGGELFF.

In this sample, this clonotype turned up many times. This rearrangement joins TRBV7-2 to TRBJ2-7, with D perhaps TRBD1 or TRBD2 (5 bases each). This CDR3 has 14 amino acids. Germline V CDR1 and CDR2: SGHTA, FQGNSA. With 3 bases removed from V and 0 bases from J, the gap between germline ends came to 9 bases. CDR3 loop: CASSFRGASYEQYF. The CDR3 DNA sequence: TGTGCCAGCAGCTTTAGAGGGGCCTCCTACGAGCAGTACTTC. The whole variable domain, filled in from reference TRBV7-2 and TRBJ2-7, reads GAGVSQSPSNKVTEKGKDVELRCDPISGHTALYWYRQSLGQGLEFLIYFQGNSAPDKSGLPSDRFSAERTGGSVSTLTIQRTQQEDSAVYLCASSFRGASYEQYFGPGTRLTVT.

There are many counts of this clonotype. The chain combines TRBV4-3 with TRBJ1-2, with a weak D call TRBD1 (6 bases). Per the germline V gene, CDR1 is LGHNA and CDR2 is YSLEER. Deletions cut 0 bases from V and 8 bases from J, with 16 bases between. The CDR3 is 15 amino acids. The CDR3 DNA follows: TGCGCCAGCAGCCAAGAACGTGGGGGGCTGGGGGGCTACACCTTC. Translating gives CASSQERGGLGGYTF.

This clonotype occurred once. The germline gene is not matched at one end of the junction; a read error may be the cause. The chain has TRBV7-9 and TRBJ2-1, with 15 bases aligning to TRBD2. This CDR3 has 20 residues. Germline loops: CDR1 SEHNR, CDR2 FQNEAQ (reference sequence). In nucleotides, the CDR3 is TGTGCCCGCAGCTTAGCGCGGGGACTAGCGGGAGGTGACTCCTACAATGAGCAGTTCTTC. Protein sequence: CARSLARGLAGGDSYNEQFF.

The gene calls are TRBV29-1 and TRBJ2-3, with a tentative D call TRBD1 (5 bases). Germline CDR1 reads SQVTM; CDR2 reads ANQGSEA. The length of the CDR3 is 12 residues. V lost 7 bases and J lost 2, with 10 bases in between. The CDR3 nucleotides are TGCAGCGGGGGCGGCTTCACAGATACGCAGTATTTT. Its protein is CSGGGFTDTQYF.

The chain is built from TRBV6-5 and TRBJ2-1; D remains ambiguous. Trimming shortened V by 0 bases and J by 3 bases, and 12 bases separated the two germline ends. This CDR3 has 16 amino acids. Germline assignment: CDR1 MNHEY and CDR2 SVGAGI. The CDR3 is CASSYSRRRLYNEQFF. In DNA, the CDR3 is TGTGCCAGCAGTTACTCTAGGAGACGTCTCTACAATGAGCAGTTCTTC.

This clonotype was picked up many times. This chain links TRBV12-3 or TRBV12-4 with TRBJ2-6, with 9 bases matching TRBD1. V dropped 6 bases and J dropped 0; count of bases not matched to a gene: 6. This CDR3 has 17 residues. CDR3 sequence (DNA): TGTGCCAGCAGCCCACAGGGGGCGATCTCTGGGGCCAACGTCCTGACTTTC. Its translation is CASSPQGAISGANVLTF.

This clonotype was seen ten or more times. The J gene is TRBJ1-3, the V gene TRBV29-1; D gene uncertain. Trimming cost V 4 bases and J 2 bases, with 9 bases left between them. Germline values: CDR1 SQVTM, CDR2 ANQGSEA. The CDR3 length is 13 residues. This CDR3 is CSVGGIAGNTIYF. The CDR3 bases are TGCAGCGTTGGGGGAATCGCTGGAAACACCATATATTTT. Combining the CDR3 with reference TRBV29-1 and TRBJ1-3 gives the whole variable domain SAVISQKPSRDICQRGTSLTIQCQVDSQVTMMFWYRQQPGQSLTLIATANQGSEATYESGFVIDKFPISRPNLTFSTLTVSNMSPEDSSIYLCSVGGIAGNTIYFGEGSWLTVV.

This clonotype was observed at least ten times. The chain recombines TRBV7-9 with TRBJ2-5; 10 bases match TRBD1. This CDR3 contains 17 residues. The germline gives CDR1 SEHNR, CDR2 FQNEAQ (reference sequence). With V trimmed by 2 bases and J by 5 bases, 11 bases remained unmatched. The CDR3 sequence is CASSLSLDRGREETQYF. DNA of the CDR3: TGTGCCAGCAGCTTATCCTTAGACAGGGGGCGTGAGGAGACCCAGTACTTC.